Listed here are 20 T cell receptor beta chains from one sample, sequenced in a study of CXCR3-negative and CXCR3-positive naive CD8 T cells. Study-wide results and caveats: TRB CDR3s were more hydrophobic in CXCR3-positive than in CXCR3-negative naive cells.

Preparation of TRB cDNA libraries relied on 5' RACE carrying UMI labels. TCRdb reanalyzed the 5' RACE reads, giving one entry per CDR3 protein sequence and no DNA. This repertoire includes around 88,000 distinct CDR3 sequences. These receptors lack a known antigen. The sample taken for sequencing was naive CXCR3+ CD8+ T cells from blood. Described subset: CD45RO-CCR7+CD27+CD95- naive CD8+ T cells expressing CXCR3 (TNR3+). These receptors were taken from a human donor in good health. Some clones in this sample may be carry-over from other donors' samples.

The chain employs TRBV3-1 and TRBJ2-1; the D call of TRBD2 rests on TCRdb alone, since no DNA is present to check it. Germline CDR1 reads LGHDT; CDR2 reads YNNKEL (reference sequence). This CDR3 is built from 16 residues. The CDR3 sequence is CASSPPRTRGYNEQFF.

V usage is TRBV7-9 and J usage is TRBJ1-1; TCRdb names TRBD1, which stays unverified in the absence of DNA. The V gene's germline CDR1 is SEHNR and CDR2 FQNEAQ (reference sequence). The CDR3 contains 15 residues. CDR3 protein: CASSLRQGAKTEAFF.

CDR3 loop: CSVLAQSNEQFF. The chain is built from TRBV29-1 and TRBJ2-1; TCRdb returns TRBD2, unconfirmable since there is no DNA. Looked up from germline, CDR1 is SQVTM and CDR2 is ANQGSEA. This CDR3 contains 12 residues.

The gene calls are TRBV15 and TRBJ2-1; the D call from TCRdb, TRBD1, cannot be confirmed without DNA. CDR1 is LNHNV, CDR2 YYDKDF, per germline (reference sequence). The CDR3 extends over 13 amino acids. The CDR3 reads CATSTLGGRGQFF.

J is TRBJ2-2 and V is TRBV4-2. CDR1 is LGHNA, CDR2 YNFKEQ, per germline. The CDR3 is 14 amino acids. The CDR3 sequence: CASSSLANTGELFF.

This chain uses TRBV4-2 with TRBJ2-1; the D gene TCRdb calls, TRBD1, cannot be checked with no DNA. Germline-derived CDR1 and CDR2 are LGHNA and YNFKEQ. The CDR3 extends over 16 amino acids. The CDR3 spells CASSPSGSGEYNEQFF.

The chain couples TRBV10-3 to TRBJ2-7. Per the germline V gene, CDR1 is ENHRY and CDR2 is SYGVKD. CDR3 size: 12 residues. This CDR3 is CAIRDSSYEQYF.

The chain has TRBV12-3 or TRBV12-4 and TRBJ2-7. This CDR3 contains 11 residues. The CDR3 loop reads CASSQLYEQYF.

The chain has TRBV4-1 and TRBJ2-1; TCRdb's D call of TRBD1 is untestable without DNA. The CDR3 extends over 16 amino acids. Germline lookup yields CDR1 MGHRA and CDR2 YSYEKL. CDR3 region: CASSQGLGALMNEQFF.

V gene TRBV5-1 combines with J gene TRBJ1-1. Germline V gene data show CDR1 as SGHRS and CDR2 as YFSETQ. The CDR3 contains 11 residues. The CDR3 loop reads CASSAGIEAFF.

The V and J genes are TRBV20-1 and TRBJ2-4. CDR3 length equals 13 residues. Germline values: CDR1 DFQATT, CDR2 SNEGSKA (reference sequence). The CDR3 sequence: CSANGVSENIQYF.

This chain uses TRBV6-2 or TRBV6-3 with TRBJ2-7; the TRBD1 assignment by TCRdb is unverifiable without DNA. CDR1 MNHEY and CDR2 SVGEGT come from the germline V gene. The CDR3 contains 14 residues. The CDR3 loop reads CASSLWGESYEQYF.

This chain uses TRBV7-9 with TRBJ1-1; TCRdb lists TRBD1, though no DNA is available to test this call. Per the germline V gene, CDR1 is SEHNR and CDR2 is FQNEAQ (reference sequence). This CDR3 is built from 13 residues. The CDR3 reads CASTPPGATEAFF.

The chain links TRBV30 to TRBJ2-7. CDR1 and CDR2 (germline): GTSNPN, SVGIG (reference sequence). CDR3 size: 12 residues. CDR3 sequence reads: CAWSSETYEQYF. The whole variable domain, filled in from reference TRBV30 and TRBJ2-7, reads SQTIHQWPATLVQPVGSPLSLECTVEGTSNPNLYWYRQAAGRGLQLLFYSVGIGQISSEVPQNLSASRPQDRQFILSSKKLLLSDSGFYLCAWSSETYEQYFGPGTRLTVT.

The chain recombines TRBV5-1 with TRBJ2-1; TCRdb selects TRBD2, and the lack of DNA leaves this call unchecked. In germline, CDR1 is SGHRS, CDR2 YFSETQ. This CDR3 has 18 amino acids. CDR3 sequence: CASSLNRAGGPVGNEKFF.

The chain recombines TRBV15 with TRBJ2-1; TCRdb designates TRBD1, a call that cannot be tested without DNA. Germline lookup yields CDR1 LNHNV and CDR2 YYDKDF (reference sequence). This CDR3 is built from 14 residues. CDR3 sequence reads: CATSGGGGYNEQFF.

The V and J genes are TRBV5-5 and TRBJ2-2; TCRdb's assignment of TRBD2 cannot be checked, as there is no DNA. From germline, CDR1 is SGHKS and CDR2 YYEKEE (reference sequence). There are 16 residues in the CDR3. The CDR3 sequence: CASSLPSEANTGELFF.

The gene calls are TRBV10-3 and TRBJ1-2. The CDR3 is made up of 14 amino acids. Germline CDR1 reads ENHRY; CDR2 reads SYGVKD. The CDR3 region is CAISEVAGSDGYTF.

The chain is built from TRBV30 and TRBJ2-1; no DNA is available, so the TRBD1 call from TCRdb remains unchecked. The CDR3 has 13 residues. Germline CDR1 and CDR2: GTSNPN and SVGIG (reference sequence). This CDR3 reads CAWSVSLGVDEFF. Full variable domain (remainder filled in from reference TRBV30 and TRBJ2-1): SQTIHQWPATLVQPVGSPLSLECTVEGTSNPNLYWYRQAAGRGLQLLFYSVGIGQISSEVPQNLSASRPQDRQFILSSKKLLLSDSGFYLCAWSVSLGVDEFFGPGTRLTVL.

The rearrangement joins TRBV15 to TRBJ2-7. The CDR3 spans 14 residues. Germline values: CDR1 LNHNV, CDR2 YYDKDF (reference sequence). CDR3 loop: CATSREGSSYEQYF.